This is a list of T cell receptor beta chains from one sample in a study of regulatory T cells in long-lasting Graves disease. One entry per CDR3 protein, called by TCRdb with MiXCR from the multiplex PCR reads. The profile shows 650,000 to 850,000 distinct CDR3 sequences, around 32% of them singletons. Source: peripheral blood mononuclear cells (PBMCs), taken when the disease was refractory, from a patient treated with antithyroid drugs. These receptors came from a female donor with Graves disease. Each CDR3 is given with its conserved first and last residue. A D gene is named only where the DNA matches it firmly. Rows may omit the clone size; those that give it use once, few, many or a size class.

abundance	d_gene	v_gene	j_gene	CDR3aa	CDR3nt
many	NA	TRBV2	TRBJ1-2	CASSVSRDYGYTF	TGTGCCAGCAGTGTTAGCAGGGACTATGGCTACACCTTC
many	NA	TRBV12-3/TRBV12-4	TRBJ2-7	CASSLGSLGDEQYF	TGTGCCAGCAGTTTAGGCAGTCTTGGGGACGAGCAGTACTTC
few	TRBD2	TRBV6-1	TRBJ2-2	CASRVGERETLTGELFF	TGTGCCAGCAGGGTTGGTGAGCGGGAGACGCTCACCGGGGAGCTGTTTTTT
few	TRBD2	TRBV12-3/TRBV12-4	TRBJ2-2	CASSFLGAREGRSGELFF	TGTGCCAGCAGTTTCTTGGGAGCGCGGGAGGGCCGGAGCGGGGAGCTGTTTTTT
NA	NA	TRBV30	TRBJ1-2	CAWSESGNGYTF	TGTGCCTGGAGTGAGTCAGGGAATGGCTACACCTTC
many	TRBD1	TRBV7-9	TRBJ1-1	CASSYRQGGTEAFF	TGTGCCAGCAGCTACAGACAGGGAGGCACTGAAGCTTTCTTT
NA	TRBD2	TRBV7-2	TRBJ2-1	CASSLAPGGGGRAAEQFF	TGTGCCAGCAGCTTAGCCCCCGGTGGGGGCGGGAGGGCCGCCGAGCAGTTCTTC
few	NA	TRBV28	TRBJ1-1	CASGPTGMPEAFF	TGTGCCAGCGGCCCAACAGGGATGCCTGAAGCTTTCTTT
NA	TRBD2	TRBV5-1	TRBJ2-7	CASSGTKQAGGLYEQYF	TGCGCCAGCAGCGGAACAAAACAAGCGGGAGGGCTCTACGAGCAGTACTTC
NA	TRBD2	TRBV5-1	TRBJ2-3	CASSLLVSGRGTDTQYF	TGCGCCAGCAGCTTGTTGGTGAGCGGGAGGGGCACAGATACGCAGTATTTT
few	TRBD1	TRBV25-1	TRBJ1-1	CASSDTTGGALGAAEAFF	TGTGCCAGCAGTGATACCACAGGGGGCGCGTTGGGTGCCGCTGAAGCTTTCTTT
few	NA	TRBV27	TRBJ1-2	CASSFLQGSMGYTF	TGTGCCAGCAGTTTCCTCCAGGGTTCTATGGGCTACACCTTC
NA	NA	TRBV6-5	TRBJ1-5	CASSYRHIAGKNQPQHF	TGTGCCAGCAGTTACCGTCATATCGCGGGGAAAAATCAGCCCCAGCATTTT
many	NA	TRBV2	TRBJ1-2	CASRIGIEGYTF	TGTGCCAGCAGGATAGGGATAGAAGGCTACACCTTC
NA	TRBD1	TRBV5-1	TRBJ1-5	CASSPGQGMDQPQHF	TGCGCCAGCAGCCCGGGACAGGGGATGGATCAGCCCCAGCATTTT
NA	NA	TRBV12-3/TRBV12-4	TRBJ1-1	CASSAYMGAFF	TGTGCCAGCAGCGCCTATATGGGAGCTTTCTTT
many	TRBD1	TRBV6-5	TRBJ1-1	CASSISSRTGEAFF	TGTGCCAGCAGTATCTCGAGTCGGACAGGGGAGGCTTTCTTT
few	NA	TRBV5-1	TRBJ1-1	CASSSGQNLRNTEAFF	TGCGCCAGCAGCAGTGGACAAAACCTGAGGAACACTGAAGCTTTCTTT
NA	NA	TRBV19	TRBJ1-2	CASWWGDGYTF	TGTGCCTCCTGGTGGGGGGACGGCTACACCTTC
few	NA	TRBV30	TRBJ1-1	CAGGSTNTEAFF	TGTGCCGGCGGGTCTACGAACACTGAAGCTTTCTTT
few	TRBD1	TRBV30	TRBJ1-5	CAWSADRDQPQHF	TGTGCCTGGAGTGCTGACAGGGATCAGCCCCAGCATTTT
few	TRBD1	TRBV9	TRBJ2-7	CASSLEPGQGYEQYF	TGTGCCAGCAGCTTGGAACCGGGACAGGGTTACGAGCAGTACTTC
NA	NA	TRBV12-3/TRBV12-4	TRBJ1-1	CASSSRQSLNTEAFF	TGTGCCAGCAGTTCACGACAGAGCTTGAACACTGAAGCTTTCTTT
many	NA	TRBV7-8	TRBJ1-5	CASSPTPFGSNQPQHF	TGTGCCAGCAGCCCAACGCCCTTTGGAAGCAATCAGCCCCAGCATTTT
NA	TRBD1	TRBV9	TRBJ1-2	CASSLRTGRYGYTF	TGTGCCAGCAGCTTGAGGACAGGACGTTATGGCTACACCTTC
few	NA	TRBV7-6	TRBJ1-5	CASSLGQPWGNQPQHF	TGTGCCAGCAGCTTAGGACAGCCCTGGGGCAATCAGCCCCAGCATTTT
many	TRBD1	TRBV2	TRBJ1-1	CASVRDRGREMAFF	TGTGCCAGCGTCCGGGACAGGGGGCGTGAGATGGCTTTCTTT
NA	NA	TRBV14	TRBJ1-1	CASSQVYRENTEAFF	TGTGCCAGCAGCCAAGTTTACAGGGAGAACACTGAAGCTTTCTTT
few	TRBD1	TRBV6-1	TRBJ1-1	CASSTDRFSRGMNTEAFF	TGTGCCAGCAGTACGGACAGGTTTTCTAGGGGGATGAACACTGAAGCTTTCTTT
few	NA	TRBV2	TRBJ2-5	CASTLGGQVIETQYF	TGTGCCAGCACCTTAGGGGGGCAGGTGATCGAGACCCAGTACTTC
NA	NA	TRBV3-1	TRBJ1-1	CASSQDRSGTEAFF	TGTGCCAGCAGCCAGGATCGGTCGGGCACTGAAGCTTTCTTT
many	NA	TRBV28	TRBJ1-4	CASSPQFGAANEKLFF	TGTGCCAGCAGTCCCCAGTTTGGGGCGGCTAATGAAAAACTGTTTTTT
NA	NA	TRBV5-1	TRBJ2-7	CASSLEVKYEQYF	TGCGCCAGCAGCTTGGAGGTGAAGTACGAGCAGTACTTC
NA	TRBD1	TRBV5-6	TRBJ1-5	CASSLSRGQKTQPQHF	TGTGCCAGCAGCTTGAGTCGGGGACAGAAAACTCAGCCCCAGCATTTT
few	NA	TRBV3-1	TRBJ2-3	CASSARPTDTQYF	TGTGCCAGCAGCGCCAGGCCCACAGATACGCAGTATTTT
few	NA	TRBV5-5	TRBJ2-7	CASSLEGPEQYF	TGTGCCAGCAGCTTGGAAGGGCCCGAGCAGTACTTC
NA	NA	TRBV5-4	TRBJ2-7	CASSLDDVYEQYF	TGTGCCAGCAGCTTGGACGATGTCTACGAGCAGTACTTC